This T cell receptor beta chain was obtained from a study of identical twins. Unique molecular identifiers were present on the cDNA, which also gained a universal primer site by template switching. In TCRdb, the 5' RACE reads were re-called with MiXCR into one record per CDR3 protein. The sample carries about 520,000 distinct CDR3 sequences, about 20% recorded once. V was clipped by 6 bases and J by 5 bases, with 19 bases between them. Germline CDR1 DFQATT, CDR2 SNEGSKA (reference sequence). The CDR3 runs to 14 residues. This sample also appeared in a second study, on T cells expressing NK-cell markers.

Sequencing input: CD4+ T cells sorted from blood. This clonotype originated in a woman between 18 and 30 years old in good health. This chain uses TRBV20-1 with TRBJ1-2; D gene uncertain. In DNA, the CDR3 is TGCAGTGCGACCTCAAGGGAATTCCCTTATGGCTACACCTTC. Protein: CSATSREFPYGYTF.